This T cell receptor beta chain was profiled in a study of shared clonotypes between healthy human individuals. Only one count was recorded for this clone. The CDR3 length is 14 residues. Losses at the gene ends were 5 bases for V and 5 bases for J; bases not matched to a gene: 9. CDR1 is SGHRS and CDR2 is YFSETQ in the germline V gene. Every one of the donors was a Caucasian adult that lived in Nashville, Tennessee. Each cell subset's genomic DNA was divided evenly among several immunoSEQ plates. Only in-frame clones appear in the TCRdb table, and some are missing; sequencing was by immunoSEQ multiplex PCR. This sample has roughly 480,000 clones, with 65% to 80% found just once.

V gene TRBV5-1 combines with J gene TRBJ2-5; 7 bases fit TRBD2. The specimen sequenced was PBMCs. The clonotype comes from a middle-aged woman in good health. Some clones in this sample may be carry-over from other donors' samples. CDR3 coding DNA: TGCGCCAGCAGGGCTGGCGGGAGAGGGGAGACCCAGTACTTC. This codes for CASRAGGRGETQYF.